This T cell receptor (beta chain) is drawn from a study of blood T cell repertoires in COVID-19. About the research overall: PBMCs, B-cell-depleted T cells, or T cells were the source of the cDNA or gDNA that made up the material.

Enrollees, roughly 18 to 90 years old, lived in roughly 24 US areas. In the source study's methods: The assay estimated nucleated cells by amplifying reference gene primers. The repertoire was sequenced with immunoSEQ multiplex PCR; TCRdb's copy has only in-frame clones and lacks some. For V, J and clone size, that table is used; D and trimming come from the DNA. The repertoire consists of roughly 300,000 clones, with around 87% occurring once and the leading ten covering approximately 5%. Sequenced input: PBMCs or T cells enriched from blood (not recorded which). This TCR derives from a woman in her 30s who had recovered from COVID-19.

The CDR3 DNA reads as TGTGCCAGCAGTTACCCAGCGGGGGGGCCCGGGGAGCTGTTTTTT. Encoded protein: CASSYPAGGPGELFF. V gene TRBV6-5 combines with J gene TRBJ2-2; 10 bases are shared with TRBD2. From germline, CDR1 is MNHEY and CDR2 SVGAGI. V lost 2 bases to trimming and J lost 6 bases; unmatched junction nucleotides: 3. The CDR3 is 15 amino acids.